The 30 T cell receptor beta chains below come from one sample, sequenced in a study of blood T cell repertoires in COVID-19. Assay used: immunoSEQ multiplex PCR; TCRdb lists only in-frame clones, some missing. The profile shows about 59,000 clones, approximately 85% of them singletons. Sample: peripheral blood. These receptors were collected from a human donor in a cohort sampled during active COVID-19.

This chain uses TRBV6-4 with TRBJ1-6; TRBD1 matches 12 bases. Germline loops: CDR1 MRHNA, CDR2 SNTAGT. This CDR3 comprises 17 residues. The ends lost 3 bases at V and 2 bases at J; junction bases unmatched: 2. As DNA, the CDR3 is TGTGCCAGCAGTGAGGGACAGGGGGCTACCTATAATTCACCCCTCCACTTT. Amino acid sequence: CASSEGQGATYNSPLHF.

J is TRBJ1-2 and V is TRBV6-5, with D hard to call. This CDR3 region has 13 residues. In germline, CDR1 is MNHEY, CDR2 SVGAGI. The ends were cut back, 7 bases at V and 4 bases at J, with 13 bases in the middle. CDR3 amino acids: CASTQSSGYGYTF. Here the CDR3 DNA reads TGTGCCAGCACCCAGAGCTCGGGCTATGGCTACACCTTC.

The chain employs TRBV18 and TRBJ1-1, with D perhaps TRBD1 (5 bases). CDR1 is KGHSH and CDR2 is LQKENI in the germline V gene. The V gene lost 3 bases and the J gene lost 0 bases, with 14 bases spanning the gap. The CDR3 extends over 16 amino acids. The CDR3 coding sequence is TGTGCCAGCTCACCTGCGGGACGAGTAATGAACACTGAAGCTTTCTTT. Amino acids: CASSPAGRVMNTEAFF. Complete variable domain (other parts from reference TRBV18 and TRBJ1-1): NAGVMQNPRHLVRRRGQEARLRCSPMKGHSHVYWYRQLPEEGLKFMVYLQKENIIDESGMPKERFSAEFPKEGPSILRIQQVVRGDSAAYFCASSPAGRVMNTEAFFGQGTRLTVV.

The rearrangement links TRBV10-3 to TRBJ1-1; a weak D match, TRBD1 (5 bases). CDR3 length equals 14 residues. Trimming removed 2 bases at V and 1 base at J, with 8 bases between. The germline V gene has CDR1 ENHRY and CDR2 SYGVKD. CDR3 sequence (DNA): TGTGCCATCAGTGAGCCGGACACGAACACTGAAGCTTTCTTT. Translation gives CAISEPDTNTEAFF.

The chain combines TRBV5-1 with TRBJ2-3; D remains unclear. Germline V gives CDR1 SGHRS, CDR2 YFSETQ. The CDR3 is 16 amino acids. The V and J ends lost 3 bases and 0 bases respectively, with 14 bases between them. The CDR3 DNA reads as TGCGCCAGCAGCTCCGCTACGTTCTCAAGCACAGATACGCAGTATTTT. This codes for CASSSATFSSTDTQYF.

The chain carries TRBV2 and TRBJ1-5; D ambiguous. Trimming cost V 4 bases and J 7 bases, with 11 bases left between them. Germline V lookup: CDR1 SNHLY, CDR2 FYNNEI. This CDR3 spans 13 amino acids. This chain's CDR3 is CASSGLVRQPQHF. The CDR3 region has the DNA TGTGCCAGCAGTGGTCTTGTCCGGCAGCCCCAGCATTTT. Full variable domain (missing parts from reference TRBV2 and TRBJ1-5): EPEVTQTPSHQVTQMGQEVILRCVPISNHLYFYWYRQILGQKVEFLVSFYNNEISEKSEIFDDQFSVERPDGSNFTLKIRSTKLEDSAMYFCASSGLVRQPQHFGDGTRLSIL.

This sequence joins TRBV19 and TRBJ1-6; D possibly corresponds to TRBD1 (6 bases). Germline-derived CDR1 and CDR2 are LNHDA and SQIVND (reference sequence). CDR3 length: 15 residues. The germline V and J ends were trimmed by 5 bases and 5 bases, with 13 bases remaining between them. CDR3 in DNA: TGTGCCAGTAGTTTGGTAGGGGACAATAATTCACCCCTCCACTTT. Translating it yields CASSLVGDNNSPLHF. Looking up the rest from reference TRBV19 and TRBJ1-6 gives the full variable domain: DGGITQSPKYLFRKEGQNVTLSCEQNLNHDAMYWYRQDPGQGLRLIYYSQIVNDFQKGDIAEGYSVSREKKESFPLTVTSAQKNPTAFYLCASSLVGDNNSPLHFGNGTRLTVT.

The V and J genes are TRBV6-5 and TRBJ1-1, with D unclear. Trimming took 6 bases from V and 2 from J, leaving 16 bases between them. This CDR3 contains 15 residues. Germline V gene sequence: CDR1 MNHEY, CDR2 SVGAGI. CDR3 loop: CASRVALHPNTEAFF. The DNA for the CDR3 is TGTGCCAGCAGGGTAGCTCTCCATCCAAACACTGAAGCTTTCTTT.

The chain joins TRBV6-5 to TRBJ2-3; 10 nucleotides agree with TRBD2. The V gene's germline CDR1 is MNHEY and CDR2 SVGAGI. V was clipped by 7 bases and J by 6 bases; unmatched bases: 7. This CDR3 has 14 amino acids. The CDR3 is CASTPGTSVDTQYF. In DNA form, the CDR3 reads TGTGCCAGCACCCCAGGGACTAGCGTGGATACGCAGTATTTT.

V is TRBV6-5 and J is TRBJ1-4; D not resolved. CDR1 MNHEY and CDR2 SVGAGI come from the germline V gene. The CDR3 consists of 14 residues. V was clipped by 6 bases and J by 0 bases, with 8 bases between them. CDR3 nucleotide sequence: TGTGCCAGCAGGTGGGGAGCAACTAATGAAAAACTGTTTTTT. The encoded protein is CASRWGATNEKLFF.

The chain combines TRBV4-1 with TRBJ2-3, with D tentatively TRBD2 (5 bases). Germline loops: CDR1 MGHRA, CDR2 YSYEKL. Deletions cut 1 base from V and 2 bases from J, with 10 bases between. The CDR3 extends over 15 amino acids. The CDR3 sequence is CASSQGAGNTDTQYF. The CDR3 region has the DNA TGCGCCAGCAGCCAAGGAGCCGGGAACACAGATACGCAGTATTTT.

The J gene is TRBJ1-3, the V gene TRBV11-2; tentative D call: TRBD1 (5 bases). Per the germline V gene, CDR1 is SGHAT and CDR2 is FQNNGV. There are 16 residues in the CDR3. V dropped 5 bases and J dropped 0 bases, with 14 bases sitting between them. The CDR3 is CASSHRQTLSGNTIYF. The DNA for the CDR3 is TGTGCCAGCAGCCATCGACAGACACTCTCTGGAAACACCATATATTTT.

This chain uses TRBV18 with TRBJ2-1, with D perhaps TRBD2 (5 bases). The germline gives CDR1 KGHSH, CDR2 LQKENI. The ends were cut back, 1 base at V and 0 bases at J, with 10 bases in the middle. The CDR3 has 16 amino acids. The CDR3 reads CASSPLQRSSYNEQFF. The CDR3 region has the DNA TGTGCCAGCTCACCACTCCAGCGGAGCTCCTACAATGAGCAGTTCTTC.

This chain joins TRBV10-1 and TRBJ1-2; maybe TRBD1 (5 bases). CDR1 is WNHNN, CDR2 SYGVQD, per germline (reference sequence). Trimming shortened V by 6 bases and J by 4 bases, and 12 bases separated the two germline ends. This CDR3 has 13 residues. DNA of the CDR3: TGCGCCAGCAGGACGCCAAGGGGCTATGGCTACACCTTC. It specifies CASRTPRGYGYTF.

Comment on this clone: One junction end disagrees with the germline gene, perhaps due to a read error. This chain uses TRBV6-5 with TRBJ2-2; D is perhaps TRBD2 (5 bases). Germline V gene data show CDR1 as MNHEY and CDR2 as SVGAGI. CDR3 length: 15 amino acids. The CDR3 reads CASSYLRAQAGELFF. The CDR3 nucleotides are TGTGCCAGCAGCTACTTGAGGGCTCAGGCCGGGGAGCTGTTTTTT.

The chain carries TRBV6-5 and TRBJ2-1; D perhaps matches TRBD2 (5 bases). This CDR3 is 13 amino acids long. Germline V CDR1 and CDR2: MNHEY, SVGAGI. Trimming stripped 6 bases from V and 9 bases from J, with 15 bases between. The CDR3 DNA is TGTGCCAGCAGAAACCGGGAATTCGGTGAGCAGTTCTTC. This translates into CASRNREFGEQFF.

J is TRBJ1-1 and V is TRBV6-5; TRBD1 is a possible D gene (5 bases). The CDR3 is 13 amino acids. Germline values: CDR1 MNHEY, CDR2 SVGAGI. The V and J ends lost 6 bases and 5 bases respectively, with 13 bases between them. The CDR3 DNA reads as TGTGCCAGCAGGAAAGGGGTCTGGACTGAAGCTTTCTTT. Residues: CASRKGVWTEAFF.

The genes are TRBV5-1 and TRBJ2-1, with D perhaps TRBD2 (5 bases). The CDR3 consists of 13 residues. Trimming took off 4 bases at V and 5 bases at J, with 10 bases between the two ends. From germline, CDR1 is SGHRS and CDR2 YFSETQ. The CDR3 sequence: CASSMGANNEQFF. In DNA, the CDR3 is TGCGCCAGCAGCATGGGAGCAAACAATGAGCAGTTCTTC.

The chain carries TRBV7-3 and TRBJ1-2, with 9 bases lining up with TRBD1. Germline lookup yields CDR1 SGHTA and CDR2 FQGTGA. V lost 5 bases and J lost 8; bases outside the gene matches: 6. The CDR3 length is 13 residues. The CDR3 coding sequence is TGTGCCAGCAGCCGGAGGACAGGGGTAGGCTACACCTTC. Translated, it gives CASSRRTGVGYTF.

CDR3 sequence (DNA): TGCGCCAGCAGCCAAGCGGCCGGACAGAAAGAGACCCAGTACTTC. Encoded protein: CASSQAAGQKETQYF. The genes are TRBV4-1 and TRBJ2-5, with a possible D match to TRBD1 (6 bases). Trimming cost V 1 base and J 3 bases, with 12 bases left between them. Germline V gene lookup returns CDR1 MGHRA and CDR2 YSYEKL. The length of the CDR3 is 15 residues.

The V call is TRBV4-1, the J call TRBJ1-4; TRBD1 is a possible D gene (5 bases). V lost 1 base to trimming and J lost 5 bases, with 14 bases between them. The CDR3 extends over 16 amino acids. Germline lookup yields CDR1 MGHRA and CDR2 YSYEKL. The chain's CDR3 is CASSQGSAQANEKLFF. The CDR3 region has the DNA TGCGCCAGCAGCCAAGGGTCGGCACAGGCCAATGAAAAACTGTTTTTT.

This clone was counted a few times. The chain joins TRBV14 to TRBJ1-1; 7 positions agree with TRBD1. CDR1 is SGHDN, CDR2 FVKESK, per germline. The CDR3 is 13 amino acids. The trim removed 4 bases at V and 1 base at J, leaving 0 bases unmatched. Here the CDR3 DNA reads TGTGCCAGCAGCCGGGACAGGAACACTGAAGCTTTCTTT. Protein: CASSRDRNTEAFF.

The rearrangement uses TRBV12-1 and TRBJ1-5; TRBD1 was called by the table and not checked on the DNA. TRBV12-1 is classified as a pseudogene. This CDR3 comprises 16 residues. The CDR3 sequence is CASSFEGWDLNQPQHF. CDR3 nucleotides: TGTGCCAGCAGCTTTGAGGGGTGGGATCTCAATCAGCCCCAGCATTTT.

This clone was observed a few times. The CDR3 DNA is TGTGCCAGCTCGGAAACTAGCGGGGGGTTTTACGAGCAGTACTTC. It is translated as CASSETSGGFYEQYF. The J gene is TRBJ2-7, the V gene TRBV18; TRBD2 matches 12 bases. With 6 bases clipped from V and 4 bases from J, the junction kept 7 bases outside the gene matches. There are 15 residues in the CDR3. Germline V gene data show CDR1 as KGHSH and CDR2 as LQKENI.

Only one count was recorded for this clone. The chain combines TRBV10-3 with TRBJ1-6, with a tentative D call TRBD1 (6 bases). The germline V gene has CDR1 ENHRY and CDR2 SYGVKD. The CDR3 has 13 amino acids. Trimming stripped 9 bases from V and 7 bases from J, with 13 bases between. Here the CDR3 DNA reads TGTGCCATTCTCGACAGGCCCAATTCACCCCTCCACTTT. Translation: CAILDRPNSPLHF.

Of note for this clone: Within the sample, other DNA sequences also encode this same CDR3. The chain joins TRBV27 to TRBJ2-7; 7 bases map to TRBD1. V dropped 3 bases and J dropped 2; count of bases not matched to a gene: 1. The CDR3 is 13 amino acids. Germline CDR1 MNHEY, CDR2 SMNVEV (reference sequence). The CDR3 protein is CASSLGQTYEQYF. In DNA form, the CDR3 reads TGTGCCAGCAGTTTGGGACAGACCTACGAGCAGTACTTC.

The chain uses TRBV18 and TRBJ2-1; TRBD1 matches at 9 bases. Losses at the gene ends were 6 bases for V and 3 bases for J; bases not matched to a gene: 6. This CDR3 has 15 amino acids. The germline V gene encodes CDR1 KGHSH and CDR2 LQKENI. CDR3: CASSTGQGIYNEQFF. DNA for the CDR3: TGTGCCAGCTCGACGGGACAGGGCATCTACAATGAGCAGTTCTTC.

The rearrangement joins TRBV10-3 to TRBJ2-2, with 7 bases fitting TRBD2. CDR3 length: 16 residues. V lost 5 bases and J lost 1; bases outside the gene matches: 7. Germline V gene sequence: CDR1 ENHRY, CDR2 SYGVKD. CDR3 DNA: TGTGCCATCAGTCTCACCGGGACTATGAACACCGGGGAGCTGTTTTTT. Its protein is CAISLTGTMNTGELFF.

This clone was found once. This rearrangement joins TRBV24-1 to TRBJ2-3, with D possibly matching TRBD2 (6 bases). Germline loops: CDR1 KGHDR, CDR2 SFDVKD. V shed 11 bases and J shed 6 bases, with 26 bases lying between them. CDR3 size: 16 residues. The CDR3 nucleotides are TGTGCCATCCCCCCGGGGGTTAGCGGAATTTGGGATACGCAGTATTTT. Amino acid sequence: CAIPPGVSGIWDTQYF.

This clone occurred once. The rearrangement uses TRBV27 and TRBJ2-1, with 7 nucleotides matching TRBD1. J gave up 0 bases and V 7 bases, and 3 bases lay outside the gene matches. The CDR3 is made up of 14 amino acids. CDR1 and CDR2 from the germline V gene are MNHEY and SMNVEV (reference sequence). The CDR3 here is CASKRDSSYNEQFF. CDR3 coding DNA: TGTGCCAGCAAACGGGACAGCTCCTACAATGAGCAGTTCTTC.